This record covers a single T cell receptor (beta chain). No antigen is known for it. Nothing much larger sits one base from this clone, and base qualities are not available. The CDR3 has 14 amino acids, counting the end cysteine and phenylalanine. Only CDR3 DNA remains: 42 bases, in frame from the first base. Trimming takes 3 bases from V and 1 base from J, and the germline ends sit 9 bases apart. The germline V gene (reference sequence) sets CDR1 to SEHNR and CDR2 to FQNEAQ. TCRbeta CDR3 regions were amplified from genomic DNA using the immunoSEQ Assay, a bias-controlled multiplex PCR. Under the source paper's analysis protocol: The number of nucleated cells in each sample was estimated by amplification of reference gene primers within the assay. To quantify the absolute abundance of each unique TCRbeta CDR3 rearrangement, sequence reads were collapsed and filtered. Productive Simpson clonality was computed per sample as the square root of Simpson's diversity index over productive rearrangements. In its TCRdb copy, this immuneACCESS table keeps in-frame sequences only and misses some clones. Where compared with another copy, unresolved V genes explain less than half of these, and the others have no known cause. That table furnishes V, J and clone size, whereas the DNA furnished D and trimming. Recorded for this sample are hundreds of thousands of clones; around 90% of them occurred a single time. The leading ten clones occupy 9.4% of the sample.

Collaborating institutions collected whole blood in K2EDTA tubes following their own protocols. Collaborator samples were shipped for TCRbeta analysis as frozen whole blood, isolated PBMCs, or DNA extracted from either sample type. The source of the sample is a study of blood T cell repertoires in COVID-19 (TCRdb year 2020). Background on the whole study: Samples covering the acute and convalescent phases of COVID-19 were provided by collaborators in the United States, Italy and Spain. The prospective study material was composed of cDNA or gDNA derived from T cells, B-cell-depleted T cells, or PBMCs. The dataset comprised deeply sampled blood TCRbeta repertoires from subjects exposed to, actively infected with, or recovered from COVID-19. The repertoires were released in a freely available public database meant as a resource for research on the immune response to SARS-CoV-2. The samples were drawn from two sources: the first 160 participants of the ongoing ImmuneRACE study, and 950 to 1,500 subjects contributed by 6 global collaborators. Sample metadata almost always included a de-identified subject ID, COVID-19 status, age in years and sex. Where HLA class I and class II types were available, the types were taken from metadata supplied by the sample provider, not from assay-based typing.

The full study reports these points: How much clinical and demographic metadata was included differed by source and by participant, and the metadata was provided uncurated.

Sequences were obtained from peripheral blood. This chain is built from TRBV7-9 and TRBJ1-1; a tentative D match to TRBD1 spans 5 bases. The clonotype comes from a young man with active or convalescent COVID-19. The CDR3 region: CASSFLGPNTEAFF. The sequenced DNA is TGTGCCAGCAGCTTTTTGGGGCCGAACACTGAAGCTTTCTTT.